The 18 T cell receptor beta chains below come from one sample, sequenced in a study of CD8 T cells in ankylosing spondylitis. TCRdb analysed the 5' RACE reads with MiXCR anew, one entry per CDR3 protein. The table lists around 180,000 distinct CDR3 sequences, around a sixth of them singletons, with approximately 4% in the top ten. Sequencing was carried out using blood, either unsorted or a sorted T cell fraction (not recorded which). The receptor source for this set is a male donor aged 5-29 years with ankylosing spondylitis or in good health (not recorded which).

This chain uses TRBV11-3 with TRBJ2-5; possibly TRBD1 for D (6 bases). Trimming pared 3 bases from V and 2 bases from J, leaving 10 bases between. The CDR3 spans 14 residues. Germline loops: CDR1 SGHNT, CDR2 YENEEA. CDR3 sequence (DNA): TGTGCCAGCAGCTTCAGGACAGTGCAAGAGACCCAGTACTTC. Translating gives CASSFRTVQETQYF.

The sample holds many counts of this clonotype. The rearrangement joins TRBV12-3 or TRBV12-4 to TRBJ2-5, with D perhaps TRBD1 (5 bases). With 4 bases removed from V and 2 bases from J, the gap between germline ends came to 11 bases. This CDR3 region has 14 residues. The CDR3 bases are TGTGCCAGCAGTTCATCAGGGTTGCAAGAGACCCAGTACTTC. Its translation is CASSSSGLQETQYF.

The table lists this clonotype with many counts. The CDR3 region is CASSYRDQETQYF. Written as DNA, the CDR3 is TGTGCCAGCAGTTACCGGGACCAAGAGACCCAGTACTTC. The genes are TRBV12-3 or TRBV12-4 and TRBJ2-5; the D is unclear. Trimming left V 4 bases short and J 0 bases short, with 6 bases between. The CDR3 sequence is 13 residues long.

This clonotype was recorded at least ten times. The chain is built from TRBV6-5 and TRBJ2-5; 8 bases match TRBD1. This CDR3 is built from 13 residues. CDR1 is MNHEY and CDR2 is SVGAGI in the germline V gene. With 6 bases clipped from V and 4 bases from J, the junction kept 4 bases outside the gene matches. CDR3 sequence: CASRMTGAETQYF. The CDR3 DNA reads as TGTGCCAGCAGGATGACAGGGGCAGAGACCCAGTACTTC.

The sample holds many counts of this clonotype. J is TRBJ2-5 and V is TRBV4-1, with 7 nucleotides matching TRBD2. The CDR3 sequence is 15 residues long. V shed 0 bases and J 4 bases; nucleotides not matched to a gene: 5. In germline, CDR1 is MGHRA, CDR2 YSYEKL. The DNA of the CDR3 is TGCGCCAGCAGCCAAGATGGCTCTAGCGGAGAGACCCAGTACTTC. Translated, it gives CASSQDGSSGETQYF.

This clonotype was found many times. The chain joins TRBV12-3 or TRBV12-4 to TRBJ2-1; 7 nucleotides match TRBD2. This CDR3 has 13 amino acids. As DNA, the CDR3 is TGTGCGTTGGGGAGCGGGGCCTACAATGAGCAGTTCTTC. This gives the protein CALGSGAYNEQFF.

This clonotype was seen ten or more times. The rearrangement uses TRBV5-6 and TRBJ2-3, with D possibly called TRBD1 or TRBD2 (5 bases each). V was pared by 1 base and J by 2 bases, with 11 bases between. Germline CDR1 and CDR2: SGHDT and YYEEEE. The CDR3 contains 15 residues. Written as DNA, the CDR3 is TGTGCCAGCAGCTTGCTCGTGGGGACCACAGATACGCAGTATTTT. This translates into CASSLLVGTTDTQYF.

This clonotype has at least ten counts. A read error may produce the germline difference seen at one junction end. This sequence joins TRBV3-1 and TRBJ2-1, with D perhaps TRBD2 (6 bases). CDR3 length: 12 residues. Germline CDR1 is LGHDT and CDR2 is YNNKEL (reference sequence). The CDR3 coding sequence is TGTGCCAGACAACGGAGGGGAAATGAGCAGTTTTTC. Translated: CARQRRGNEQFF.

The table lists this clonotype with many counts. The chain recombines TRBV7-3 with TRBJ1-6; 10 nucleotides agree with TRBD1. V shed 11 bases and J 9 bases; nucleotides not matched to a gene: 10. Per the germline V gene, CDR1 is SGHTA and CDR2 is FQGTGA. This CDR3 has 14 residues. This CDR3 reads CASSSGDRGSPLHF. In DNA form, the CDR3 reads TGTGCCTCAAGCTCCGGGGACAGGGGTTCACCCCTCCACTTT.

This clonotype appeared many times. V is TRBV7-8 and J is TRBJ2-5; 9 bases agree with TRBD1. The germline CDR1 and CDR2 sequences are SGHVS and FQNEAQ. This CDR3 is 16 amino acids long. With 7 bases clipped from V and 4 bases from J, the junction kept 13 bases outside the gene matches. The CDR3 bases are TGTGCCAGCACCATAGGAATTTGGGACAGGGTAGAGACCCAGTACTTC. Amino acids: CASTIGIWDRVETQYF.

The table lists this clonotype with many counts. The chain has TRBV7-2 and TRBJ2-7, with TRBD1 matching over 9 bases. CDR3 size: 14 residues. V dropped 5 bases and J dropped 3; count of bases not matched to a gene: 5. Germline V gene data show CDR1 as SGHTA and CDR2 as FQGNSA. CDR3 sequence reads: CASSTTGGGYEQYV. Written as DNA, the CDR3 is TGTGCCAGCAGCACCACAGGGGGCGGCTACGAGCAGTACGTC.

The CDR3 region has the DNA TGTGCCAGCTCACCACAGGCTGGTGGTAATTCACCCCTCCACTTT. Amino acids: CASSPQAGGNSPLHF. V gene TRBV18 combines with J gene TRBJ1-6; D uncertain. CDR1 and CDR2 (germline): KGHSH, LQKENI. The CDR3 loop spans 15 amino acids. Trimming cost V 1 base and J 6 bases, with 10 bases left between them.

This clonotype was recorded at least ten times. In nucleotides, the CDR3 is TGCAGTGGGGGGGCGCGGGCCAAAGAGACCCAGTACTTC. Amino acids: CSGGARAKETQYF. This chain connects TRBV20-1 to TRBJ2-5; D may be TRBD1 or TRBD2 (6 bases each). The V end lost 7 bases, the J end lost 3 bases, and 15 bases lay between the germline ends. Germline assignment: CDR1 DFQATT and CDR2 SNEGSKA (reference sequence). The CDR3 extends over 13 amino acids.

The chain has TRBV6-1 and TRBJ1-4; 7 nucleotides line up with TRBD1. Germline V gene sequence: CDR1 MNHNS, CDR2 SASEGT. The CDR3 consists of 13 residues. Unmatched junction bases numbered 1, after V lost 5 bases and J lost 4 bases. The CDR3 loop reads CASSRQGNEKLFF. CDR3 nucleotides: TGTGCCAGCAGTCGACAGGGTAATGAAAAACTGTTTTTT.

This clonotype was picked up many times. The CDR3 loop is CASSYGAGGDGSLYEQYF. CDR3 DNA sequence: TGTGCCAGCAGTTACGGAGCGGGAGGGGATGGGTCGCTCTACGAGCAGTACTTC. The chain combines TRBV6-5 with TRBJ2-7; TRBD2 matches 10 bases. This CDR3 has 18 amino acids. J lost 3 bases, V lost 2 bases, and 13 bases had no gene match. Germline assignment: CDR1 MNHEY and CDR2 SVGAGI.

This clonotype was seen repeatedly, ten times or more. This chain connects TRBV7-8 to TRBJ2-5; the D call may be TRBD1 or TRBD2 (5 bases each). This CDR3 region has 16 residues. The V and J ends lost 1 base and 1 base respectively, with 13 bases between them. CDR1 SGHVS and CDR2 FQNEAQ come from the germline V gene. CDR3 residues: CASSLGAWGTQETQYF. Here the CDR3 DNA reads TGTGCCAGCAGCTTAGGAGCTTGGGGGACCCAAGAGACCCAGTACTTC.

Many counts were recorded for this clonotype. This chain's CDR3 is CASSLLGHTEAFF. The CDR3 bases are TGTGCCAGCAGTTTACTGGGTCACACTGAAGCTTTCTTT. This chain joins TRBV12-3 or TRBV12-4 and TRBJ1-1, with D unresolved. V was trimmed by 2 bases and J by 3 bases, leaving 7 bases between them. This CDR3 is built from 13 residues.

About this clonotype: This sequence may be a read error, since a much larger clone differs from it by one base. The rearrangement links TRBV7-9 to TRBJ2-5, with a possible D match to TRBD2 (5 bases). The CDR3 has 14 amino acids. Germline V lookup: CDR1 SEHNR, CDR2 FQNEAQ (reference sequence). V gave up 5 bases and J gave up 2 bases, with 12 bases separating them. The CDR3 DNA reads TGTGCCAGCAGCCGGGCGGGCAGACAAGAGACCCAGTACTTC. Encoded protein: CASSRAGRQETQYF.